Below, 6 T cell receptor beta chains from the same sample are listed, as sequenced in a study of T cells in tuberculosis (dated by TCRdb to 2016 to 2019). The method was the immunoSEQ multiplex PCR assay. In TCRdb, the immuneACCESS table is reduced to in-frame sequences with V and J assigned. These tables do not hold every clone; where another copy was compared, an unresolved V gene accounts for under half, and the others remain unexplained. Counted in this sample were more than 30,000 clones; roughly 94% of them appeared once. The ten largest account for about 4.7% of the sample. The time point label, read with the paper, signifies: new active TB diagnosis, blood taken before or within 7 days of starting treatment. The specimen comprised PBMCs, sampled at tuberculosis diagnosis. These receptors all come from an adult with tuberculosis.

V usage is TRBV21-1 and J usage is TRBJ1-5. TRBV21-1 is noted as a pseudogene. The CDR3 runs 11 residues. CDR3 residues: CASSKGGPQHF. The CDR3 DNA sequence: TGTGCCAGCAGCAAAGGCGGGCCCCAGCATTTT.

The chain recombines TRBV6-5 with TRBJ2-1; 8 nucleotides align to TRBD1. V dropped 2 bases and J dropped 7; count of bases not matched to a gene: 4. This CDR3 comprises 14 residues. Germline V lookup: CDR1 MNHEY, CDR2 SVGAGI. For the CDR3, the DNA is TGTGCCAGCAGTTACCGCGGACAGGGAAATGAGCAGTTCTTC. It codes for CASSYRGQGNEQFF.

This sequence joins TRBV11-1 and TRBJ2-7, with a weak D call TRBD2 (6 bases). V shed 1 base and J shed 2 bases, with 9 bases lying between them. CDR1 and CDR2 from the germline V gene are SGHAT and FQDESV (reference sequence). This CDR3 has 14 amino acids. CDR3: CASSLERGTYEQYF. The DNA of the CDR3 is TGTGCCAGCAGCTTAGAGCGCGGGACCTACGAGCAGTACTTC.

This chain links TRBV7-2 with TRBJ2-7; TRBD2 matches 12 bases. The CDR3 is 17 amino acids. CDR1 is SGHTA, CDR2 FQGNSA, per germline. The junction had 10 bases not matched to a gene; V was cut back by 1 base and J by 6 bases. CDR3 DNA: TGTGCCAGCAGCTTAGTTAATCTAGCGGGGGGGCTTTCCGAGCAGTACTTC. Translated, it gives CASSLVNLAGGLSEQYF.

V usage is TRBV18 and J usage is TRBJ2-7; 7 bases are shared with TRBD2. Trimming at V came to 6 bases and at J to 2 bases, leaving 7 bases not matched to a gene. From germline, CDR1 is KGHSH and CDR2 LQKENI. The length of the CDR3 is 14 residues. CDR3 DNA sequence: TGTGCCAGCTCCCCAGCGGGGAATACCTACGAGCAGTACTTC. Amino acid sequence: CASSPAGNTYEQYF.

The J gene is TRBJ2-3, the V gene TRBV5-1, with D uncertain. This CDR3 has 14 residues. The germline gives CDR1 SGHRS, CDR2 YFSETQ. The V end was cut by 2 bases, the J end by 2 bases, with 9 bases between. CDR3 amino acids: CASSFDTNTDTQYF. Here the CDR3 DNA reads TGCGCCAGCAGCTTCGACACGAACACAGATACGCAGTATTTT.